This TCR beta chain originates from a study of OX40 agonist ivuxolimab in advanced cancers. Regarding the study in general: Ivuxolimab was a fully human IgG2 agonistic monoclonal antibody targeting the costimulatory receptor OX40 (CD134). Intravenous ivuxolimab was administered to patients every 2 weeks at six dose levels: 0.01, 0.1, 0.3, 1.5, 3 and 10 mg/kg. Of the roughly 54 dose-escalation patients, hepatocellular carcinoma was present in approximately 20, melanoma in approximately 15, renal cell carcinoma in 9 and head and neck cancer in 9. The dose-escalation cohort was about 83% male with a mean age of around 64 years, ranging from 23 to 79. Prior anti-PD-1, anti-PD-L1 or anti-CTLA-4 therapy was permitted, and checkpoint inhibitors had been received by less than 45% of dose-escalation patients. Partial responses occurred in three dose-escalation patients: two with cutaneous melanoma and one with hepatocellular carcinoma. Peripheral TCRbeta sequencing aimed to test whether ivuxolimab altered TCR sequence diversity and caused clonal T-cell expansion. The monotherapy dose-escalation portion (N ≈ 56 patients) of the phase I ivuxolimab trial is reported in the paper. Study-wide conclusions, independent of this receptor: At doses of 0.1 to 3.0 mg/kg, clonal expansion of both CD4+ and CD8+ blood T cells was observed from baseline to week 6. Low levels of normalized T-cell clonal expansion were also shown by some nonresponding patients. After ivuxolimab, more expanded clones were found on average in CD8+ T cells than in CD4+ T cells. The antigen specificity of the peripheral T cells that underwent clonal expansion was not determined. In the 0.1-3.0 mg/kg groups, partial responders had among the lowest normalized peripheral clonal expansion, particularly in CD8+ T cells.

Genomic DNA was isolated from the sorted cells so that the TCRbeta CDR3 region could be sequenced. TCRbeta CDR3 regions were sequenced using the immunoSEQ Assay. Sourced from immuneACCESS, this table was stored by TCRdb with only in-frame sequences that have V and J called. A share of the clones is absent; for the studies checked, an unresolved V gene accounts for under half, and the remainder has no known explanation. In all, the sample holds 40,000 to 60,000 clones, and roughly 91% of those were seen once. Together, the top ten hold 24% of the sample. The trial excluded patients who had a history of autoimmune disease or who were on systemic immunosuppression. Peripheral blood for TCR sequencing was collected from all dose cohorts at baseline, on cycle 4 day 1, and on cycle 7 day 1. The samples were drawn from a first-in-human, open-label, multicenter phase I dose-escalation trial of ivuxolimab. The trial enrolled adults with locally advanced or metastatic head and neck squamous cell, hepatocellular, melanoma or renal cell carcinoma. Before TCR sequencing, CD4+ and CD8+ T cells were separately sorted from peripheral blood.

Comments on this clone: Which antigen it targets is not known. Nothing much larger sits one base from this clone, and base qualities are not available.

From the cysteine up to the phenylalanine, the CDR3 has a length of 14 residues. Only CDR3 DNA remains: 42 bases, in frame from the first base. Trimming at the junction amounts to 6 bases on V and 4 bases on J, and the germline ends lie 17 bases apart. Sequences SGHKS (CDR1) and YYEKEE (CDR2) are obtained from the germline V gene (reference sequence). Sequences were derived from CD4+ or CD8+ T cells sorted from blood, sampled in a trial of the OX40 agonist ivuxolimab. This sequence uses TRBV5-5 and TRBJ2-7; possibly the D gene is TRBD2, per 6 matching bases. This clonotype originated in an adult with an advanced solid tumor such as melanoma, head and neck, liver or kidney cancer. The encoded CDR3 is CASTWLLADYEQYF. The sequenced DNA: TGTGCCAGCACCTGGTTACTAGCCGATTACGAGCAGTACTTC.